The 14 T cell receptor beta chains given below trace back to one sample, sequenced in a study of T cells after posttransplantation cyclophosphamide. Controls had myeloablative marrow grafts with methotrexate and calcineurin inhibitor, sampled at 1 year. Repertoires were generated with immunoSEQ multiplex PCR, while TCRdb's copy carries only in-frame clones and drops some. The repertoire consists of 23,000 or so clones, with about 86% occurring once and the leading ten covering about 2.1%. The sequences come from PBMCs, collected 362 days after allogeneic stem cell transplant with calcineurin inhibitor and methotrexate. Source of these receptors: a female patient aged 25-39 years who received an allogeneic stem cell transplant from an unrelated donor, was CMV-positive, and had acute and chronic GVHD. Some T cells may have come from the graft donor.

The V gene is TRBV6-6, the J gene TRBJ2-7, with TRBD2 matching 7 bases. Trimming removed 8 bases from V and 0 bases from J; junction bases left unmatched: 4. The length of the CDR3 is 13 residues. Germline CDR1 and CDR2: MNHNY and SVGAGI (reference sequence). CDR3 DNA: TGTGCCAGCTCCACTAGCGACTCCTACGAGCAGTACTTC. Amino acid sequence: CASSTSDSYEQYF.

V is TRBV2 and J is TRBJ2-7, with TRBD2 as a possible D gene (5 bases). Trimming shortened V by 0 bases and J by 0 bases, and 18 bases separated the two germline ends. This CDR3 is built from 18 residues. CDR1 and CDR2 from the germline V gene are SNHLY and FYNNEI. CDR3 sequence (DNA): TGTGCCAGCAGTGAAGCAAGGGCACCCACGGGGTCCTCCTACGAGCAGTACTTC. Its protein product is CASSEARAPTGSSYEQYF. The complete variable domain, with remaining parts taken from reference TRBV2 and TRBJ2-7, reads EPEVTQTPSHQVTQMGQEVILRCVPISNHLYFYWYRQILGQKVEFLVSFYNNEISEKSEIFDDQFSVERPDGSNFTLKIRSTKLEDSAMYFCASSEARAPTGSSYEQYFGPGTRLTVT.

The chain is built from TRBV11-2 and TRBJ2-5; a weak D match, TRBD1 (5 bases). Germline CDR1 SGHAT, CDR2 FQNNGV. CDR3 size: 14 residues. Trimming pared 1 base from V and 1 base from J, leaving 7 bases between. CDR3: CASSLGGPQETQYF. As DNA, the CDR3 is TGTGCCAGCAGCTTAGGGGGCCCCCAAGAGACCCAGTACTTC.

The chain combines TRBV27 with TRBJ2-1; TRBD2 agrees at 10 bases. Germline V lookup: CDR1 MNHEY, CDR2 SMNVEV (reference sequence). The ends lost 10 bases at V and 9 bases at J; junction bases unmatched: 18. The CDR3 is 16 residues long. CDR3 amino acids: CATKGGLAGVGGEQFF. The DNA for the CDR3 is TGTGCCACTAAAGGCGGGCTAGCGGGGGTTGGTGGTGAGCAGTTCTTC.

This sequence joins TRBV7-2 and TRBJ2-3; 9 nucleotides line up with TRBD2. The germline V gene has CDR1 SGHTA and CDR2 FQGNSA. The CDR3 contains 16 residues. V shed 3 bases and J 2 bases; nucleotides not matched to a gene: 6. The CDR3 DNA is TGTGCCAGCAGCTTTTTAGCGGGGGCCCTCACAGATACGCAGTATTTT. This sequence encodes CASSFLAGALTDTQYF.

The chain joins TRBV7-7 to TRBJ2-1, with 7 bases identical to TRBD2. Germline-derived CDR1 and CDR2 are SSHAT and FNYEAQ (reference sequence). This CDR3 has 14 amino acids. The CDR3 DNA reads TGTGCTAGCGGGCCGGGGCTAGCGGACAATGAGCAGTTCTTC. Translating gives CASGPGLADNEQFF.

The chain couples TRBV9 to TRBJ2-1, with 10 nucleotides matching TRBD2. After removal of 1 base from V and 9 bases from J, the junction contained 16 bases not matched to a gene. Germline CDR1 and CDR2: SGDLS and YYNGEE. The CDR3 is 18 amino acids. CDR3 region: CASSVSASGRALKGEQFF. The CDR3 DNA reads TGTGCCAGCAGCGTATCCGCCAGCGGGAGGGCCCTAAAGGGTGAGCAGTTCTTC.

This chain joins TRBV29-1 and TRBJ2-2; 8 bases are shared with TRBD1. J was trimmed by 1 base and V by 4 bases; bases with no gene match: 8. CDR1 is SQVTM and CDR2 is ANQGSEA in the germline V gene. There are 16 residues in the CDR3. CDR3 bases: TGCAGCGTTGGGGGTAGGGGGACAGGGAACACCGGGGAGCTGTTTTTT. Translated, it gives CSVGGRGTGNTGELFF.

This chain connects TRBV7-3 to TRBJ2-1; D not certain. The CDR3 covers 13 residues. V shed 1 base and J shed 6 bases, with 7 bases lying between them. Germline assignment: CDR1 SGHTA and CDR2 FQGTGA. DNA for the CDR3: TGTGCCAGCAGCTTAAATGTAGCCAATGAGCAGTTCTTC. It is translated as CASSLNVANEQFF.

The chain employs TRBV19 and TRBJ1-2; D is ambiguous. V gave up 1 base and J gave up 5 bases, with 14 bases separating them. The CDR3 runs to 15 residues. The germline CDR1 and CDR2 sequences are LNHDA and SQIVND (reference sequence). The CDR3 DNA is TGTGCCAGTAGTATAGCCCTTGGCAGAAGATATGGCTACACCTTC. Its protein product is CASSIALGRRYGYTF.

This clone was seen more than once but under ten times. The chain has TRBV28 and TRBJ1-4; 8 bases map to TRBD1. CDR1 MDHEN and CDR2 SYDVKM come from the germline V gene. V gave up 6 bases and J gave up 8 bases; unmatched junction bases: 11. The CDR3 contains 15 residues. CDR3 nucleotide sequence: TGTGCCAGCAGCTATCAGGGGGCCTCTAGGGAAAAACTGTTTTTT. It yields the protein CASSYQGASREKLFF.

V is TRBV30 and J is TRBJ1-6; TRBD1 aligns across 8 bases. CDR1 GTSNPN and CDR2 SVGIG come from the germline V gene (reference sequence). Unmatched junction bases numbered 6, after V lost 4 bases and J lost 10 bases. The CDR3 loop spans 13 amino acids. The CDR3 DNA follows: TGTGCCTGGACCCGGGACAGGCTCTCACCCCTCCACTTT. Amino acids: CAWTRDRLSPLHF.

The rearrangement links TRBV27 to TRBJ1-5, with D unresolved. The germline V gene has CDR1 MNHEY and CDR2 SMNVEV (reference sequence). Deletions cut 2 bases from V and 6 bases from J, with 5 bases between. The CDR3 covers 12 residues. CDR3 coding DNA: TGTGCCAGCAGTTTACCAGGTCAGCCCCAGCATTTT. Translation gives CASSLPGQPQHF.

This clone occurred a few times. The chain uses TRBV7-2 and TRBJ2-7, with 10 bases lining up with TRBD2. Germline CDR1 is SGHTA and CDR2 is FQGNSA. The CDR3 loop spans 14 amino acids. The ends lost 5 bases at V and 6 bases at J; junction bases unmatched: 7. CDR3 in amino acids: CASSLPAGGPEQYF. Written as DNA, the CDR3 is TGTGCCAGCAGCCTACCAGCGGGGGGGCCCGAGCAGTACTTC.